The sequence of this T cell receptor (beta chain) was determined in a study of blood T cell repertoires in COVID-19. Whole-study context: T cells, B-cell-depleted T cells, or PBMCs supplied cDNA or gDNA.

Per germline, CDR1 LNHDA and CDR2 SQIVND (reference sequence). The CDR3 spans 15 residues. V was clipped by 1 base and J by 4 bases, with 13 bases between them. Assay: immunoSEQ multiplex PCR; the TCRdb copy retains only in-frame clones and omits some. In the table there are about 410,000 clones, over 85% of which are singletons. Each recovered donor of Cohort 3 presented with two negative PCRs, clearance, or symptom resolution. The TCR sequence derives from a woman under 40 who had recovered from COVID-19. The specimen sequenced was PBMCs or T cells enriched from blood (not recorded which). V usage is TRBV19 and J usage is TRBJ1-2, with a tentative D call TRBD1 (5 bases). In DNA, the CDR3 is TGTGCCAGTAGTATAGTTTCAGGCGGGGGCTATGGCTACACCTTC. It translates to CASSIVSGGGYGYTF.